This T cell receptor (beta chain) appears in the sequencing data of a study of T cells of healthy individuals. From the 5' RACE reads, TCRdb called clonotypes with MiXCR, one entry per CDR3 protein. The sample holds 45,000 to 60,000 distinct CDR3 sequences; roughly 15% are singletons and the top ten take about 15%. Germline CDR1 SGHKS, CDR2 YYEKEE (reference sequence). The CDR3 is made up of 15 amino acids. Losses at the gene ends were 4 bases for V and 2 bases for J; bases not matched to a gene: 8. The clonotype was recovered from a human donor in good health. This sequence joins TRBV5-5 and TRBJ1-2; the match to TRBD1 covers 7 bases. CDR3 in DNA: TGTGCCAGCAGCGTGGGACAGACCTTAAACTATGGCTACACCTTC. It specifies CASSVGQTLNYGYTF.